The rows below give T cell receptor beta chains drawn from one sample of a study of T cell changes during pregnancy in multiple sclerosis. TCRdb's table, derived via immunoSEQ multiplex PCR, lists solely in-frame clones and lacks some. The top ten hold around 3.3% of the sample, which has about 65,000 clones, approximately 92% seen once. The sequencing used CD8+ T cells from peripheral blood mononuclear cells, collected in the third trimester of pregnancy. The source of these receptors is a female donor in good health, enrolled as a control in a pregnancy study. Each CDR3 is given with its conserved first and last residue. Fields, in order: D gene, clone size, V gene, J gene, CDR3 DNA, CDR3 protein. D genes are given only for firm matches. Size values are once, few and many counts, or a class for expanded clones, and some rows have none.

d_gene: TRBD1
abundance: few
v_gene: TRBV29-1
j_gene: TRBJ1-1
CDR3nt: TGCAGCGTAAAACAGGGGGCGCTTACTGAAGCTTTCTTT
CDR3aa: CSVKQGALTEAFF

d_gene: -
abundance: -
v_gene: TRBV19
j_gene: TRBJ1-1
CDR3nt: TGTGCCAGTAGTATAGACAATTGGGGGAGACAGGCGAACACTGAAGCTTTCTTT
CDR3aa: CASSIDNWGRQANTEAFF

d_gene: -
abundance: -
v_gene: TRBV7-9
j_gene: TRBJ2-7
CDR3nt: TGTGCCAGCCGTGCGGGCAGTTCCTACGAGCAGTACTTC
CDR3aa: CASRAGSSYEQYF

d_gene: -
abundance: -
v_gene: TRBV30
j_gene: TRBJ1-1
CDR3nt: TGTGCCTGGAGAAAGACAGGGAACACTGAAGCTTTCTTT
CDR3aa: CAWRKTGNTEAFF

d_gene: -
abundance: -
v_gene: TRBV30
j_gene: TRBJ1-5
CDR3nt: TGTGCCTGGAACGGGGCAGGAGGGAGCAATCAGCCCCAGCATTTT
CDR3aa: CAWNGAGGSNQPQHF

d_gene: TRBD1
abundance: -
v_gene: TRBV9
j_gene: TRBJ1-4
CDR3nt: TGTGCCAGCAGCCCGCCCGGGACAGGGAATGAAAAACTGTTTTTT
CDR3aa: CASSPPGTGNEKLFF

d_gene: TRBD2
abundance: -
v_gene: TRBV19
j_gene: TRBJ2-1
CDR3nt: TGTGCCAGCAAGACTAGCGGAGCATACAATGAGCAGTTCTTC
CDR3aa: CASKTSGAYNEQFF

d_gene: TRBD1
abundance: -
v_gene: TRBV6-5
j_gene: TRBJ1-4
CDR3nt: TGTGCCAGCAGTGACTCGACAGGGGTAGATGAAAAACTGTTTTTT
CDR3aa: CASSDSTGVDEKLFF

d_gene: -
abundance: once
v_gene: TRBV5-6
j_gene: TRBJ2-1
CDR3nt: TGTGCCAGCAGCGAAGAGCCTCCCTCACCCTACAATGAGCAGTTCTTC
CDR3aa: CASSEEPPSPYNEQFF

d_gene: -
abundance: -
v_gene: TRBV27
j_gene: TRBJ1-2
CDR3nt: TGTGCCAGCAGGGCCGCAGCGTATGGCTACACCTTC
CDR3aa: CASRAAAYGYTF

d_gene: TRBD2
abundance: -
v_gene: TRBV7-9
j_gene: TRBJ2-5
CDR3nt: TGTGCCAGCAGCTTGGTGATTCTAGCGGGGGGCTCGCAAGAGACCCAGTACTTC
CDR3aa: CASSLVILAGGSQETQYF

d_gene: -
abundance: -
v_gene: TRBV27
j_gene: TRBJ2-7
CDR3nt: TGTGCCAGCAGTTTAAGGGGGTCCCGTTACGAGCAGTACTTC
CDR3aa: CASSLRGSRYEQYF

d_gene: -
abundance: -
v_gene: TRBV13
j_gene: TRBJ1-1
CDR3nt: TGTGCCAGCAGTCTTTATGACACTGAAGCTTTCTTT
CDR3aa: CASSLYDTEAFF

d_gene: -
abundance: once
v_gene: TRBV9
j_gene: TRBJ1-1
CDR3nt: TGTGCCAGCAGCGAAGGGCGGACGGGGAGCACTGAAGCTTTCTTT
CDR3aa: CASSEGRTGSTEAFF

d_gene: TRBD1
abundance: -
v_gene: TRBV30
j_gene: TRBJ2-7
CDR3nt: TGTGCCTGCCGACCTCGGACAGGGGGCGCCGGGAGCTCCTACGAGCAGTACTTC
CDR3aa: CACRPRTGGAGSSYEQYF

d_gene: -
abundance: few
v_gene: TRBV19
j_gene: TRBJ1-1
CDR3nt: TGTGCCAGTATCGCCAGGGGTGAGGCTTTCTTT
CDR3aa: CASIARGEAFF

d_gene: TRBD2
abundance: -
v_gene: TRBV4-3
j_gene: TRBJ2-3
CDR3nt: TGCGCCAGCAGCCAAAAGACAAGCGGGGGTGGAGCAGATACGCAGTATTTT
CDR3aa: CASSQKTSGGGADTQYF

d_gene: TRBD1
abundance: -
v_gene: TRBV27
j_gene: TRBJ1-2
CDR3nt: TGTGCCAGCGGCCTCTCCGGGACAGGGGTCCCCTATGGCTACACCTTC
CDR3aa: CASGLSGTGVPYGYTF